The sequence of this T cell receptor (beta chain) was determined in a study of OX40 agonist ivuxolimab in advanced cancers. As for the study in general: Recorded diagnoses for dose-escalation patients were hepatocellular carcinoma, melanoma, renal cell or head and neck cancer.

Study findings and constraints: On average, CD8+ T cells showed a greater number of expanded clones than CD4+. At 0.1 to 3.0 mg/kg and by week 6, clonal expansion occurred in CD4+ and CD8+ blood T cells.

About this clone: The target antigen is unknown.

Germline assignment: CDR1 SGDLS and CDR2 YYNGEE. The V end lost 0 bases, the J end lost 6 bases, and 10 bases lay between the germline ends. The CDR3 length is 14 residues. Autoimmune disease history or systemic immunosuppression barred patients. Sequenced by immunoSEQ multiplex PCR; TCRdb stores in-frame clones only, minus some. The table lists about 23,000 clones, under 90% of them singletons. The rearrangement joins TRBV9 to TRBJ2-1; no clear D gene. The sequences come from CD4+ or CD8+ T cells sorted from blood, collected in a trial of the OX40 agonist ivuxolimab. The receptor's source is an adult with an advanced solid tumor such as melanoma, head and neck, liver or kidney cancer. The CDR3 bases are TGTGCCAGCAGCGTAGGGGCAGGTGGCAATGAGCAGTTCTTC. Encoded protein: CASSVGAGGNEQFF. The full variable domain, rest sourced from reference TRBV9 and TRBJ2-1, is DSGVTQTPKHLITATGQRVTLRCSPRSGDLSVYWYQQSLDQGLQFLIQYYNGEERAKGNILERFSAQQFPDLHSELNLSSLELGDSALYFCASSVGAGGNEQFFGPGTRLTVL.